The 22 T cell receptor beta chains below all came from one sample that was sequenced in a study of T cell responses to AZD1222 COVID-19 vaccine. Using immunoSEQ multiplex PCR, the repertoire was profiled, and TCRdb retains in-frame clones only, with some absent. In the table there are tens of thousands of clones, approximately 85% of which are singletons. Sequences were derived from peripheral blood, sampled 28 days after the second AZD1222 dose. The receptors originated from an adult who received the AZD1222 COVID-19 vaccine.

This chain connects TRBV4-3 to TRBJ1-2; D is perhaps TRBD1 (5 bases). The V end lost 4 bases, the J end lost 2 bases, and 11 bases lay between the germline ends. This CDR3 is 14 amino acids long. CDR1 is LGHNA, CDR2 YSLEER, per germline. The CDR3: CASSRDVSNYGYTF. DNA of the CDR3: TGCGCCAGCAGCCGGGACGTCTCCAACTATGGCTACACCTTC.

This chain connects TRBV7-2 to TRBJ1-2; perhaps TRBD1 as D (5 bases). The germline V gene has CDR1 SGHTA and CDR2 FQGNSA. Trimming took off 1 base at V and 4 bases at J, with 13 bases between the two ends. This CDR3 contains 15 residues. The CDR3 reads CASSLDPGTGYGYTF. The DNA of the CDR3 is TGTGCCAGCAGCTTAGATCCCGGGACCGGCTATGGCTACACCTTC. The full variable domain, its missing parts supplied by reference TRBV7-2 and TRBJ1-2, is GAGVSQSPSNKVTEKGKDVELRCDPISGHTALYWYRQSLGQGLEFLIYFQGNSAPDKSGLPSDRFSAERTGGSVSTLTIQRTQQEDSAVYLCASSLDPGTGYGYTFGSGTRLTVV.

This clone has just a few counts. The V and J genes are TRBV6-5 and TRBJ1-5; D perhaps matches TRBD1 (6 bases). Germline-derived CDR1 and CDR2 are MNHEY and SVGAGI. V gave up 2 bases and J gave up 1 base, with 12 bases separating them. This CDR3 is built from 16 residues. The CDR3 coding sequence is TGTGCCAGCAGTTACGGAGGGGGAGGGAGCAATCAGCCCCAGCATTTT. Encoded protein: CASSYGGGGSNQPQHF.

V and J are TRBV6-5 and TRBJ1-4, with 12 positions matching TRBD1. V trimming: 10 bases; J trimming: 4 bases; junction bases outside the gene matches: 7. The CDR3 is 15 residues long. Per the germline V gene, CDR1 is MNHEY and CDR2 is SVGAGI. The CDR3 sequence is CATRDRGRGNEKLFF. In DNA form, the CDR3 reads TGTGCCACCCGGGACAGGGGGCGCGGTAATGAAAAACTGTTTTTT.

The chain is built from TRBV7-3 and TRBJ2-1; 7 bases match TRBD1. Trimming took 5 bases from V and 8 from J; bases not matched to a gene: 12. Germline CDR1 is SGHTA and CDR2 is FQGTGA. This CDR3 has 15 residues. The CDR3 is CASSRQGKVGDEQFF. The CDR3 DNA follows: TGTGCCAGCAGCCGACAGGGTAAGGTTGGCGATGAGCAGTTCTTC.

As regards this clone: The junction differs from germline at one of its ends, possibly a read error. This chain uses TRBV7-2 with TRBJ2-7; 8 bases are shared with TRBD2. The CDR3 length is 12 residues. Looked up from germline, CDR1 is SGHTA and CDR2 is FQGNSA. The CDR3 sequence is CASSDQGLAFHF. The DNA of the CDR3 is TGTGCCAGCAGCGACCAAGGACTAGCTTTCCACTTC.

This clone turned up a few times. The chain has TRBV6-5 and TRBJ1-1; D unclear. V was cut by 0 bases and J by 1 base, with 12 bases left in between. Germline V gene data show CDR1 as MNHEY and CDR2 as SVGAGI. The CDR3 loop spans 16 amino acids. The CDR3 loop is CASSYSSGLGNTEAFF. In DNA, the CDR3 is TGTGCCAGCAGTTACTCTTCGGGCCTGGGGAACACTGAAGCTTTCTTT.

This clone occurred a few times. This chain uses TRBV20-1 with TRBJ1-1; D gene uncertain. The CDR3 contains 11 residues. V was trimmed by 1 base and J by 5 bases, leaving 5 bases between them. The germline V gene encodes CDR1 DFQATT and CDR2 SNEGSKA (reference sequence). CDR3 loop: CSARGPTEAFF. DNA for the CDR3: TGCAGTGCTAGAGGTCCAACTGAAGCTTTCTTT.

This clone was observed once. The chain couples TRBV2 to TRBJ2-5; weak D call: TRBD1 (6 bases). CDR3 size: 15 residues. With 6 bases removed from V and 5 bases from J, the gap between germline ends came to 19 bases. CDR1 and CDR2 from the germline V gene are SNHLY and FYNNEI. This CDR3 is CASRGRTASSETQYF. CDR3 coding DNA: TGTGCCAGCAGGGGAAGGACAGCAAGTTCGGAGACCCAGTACTTC.

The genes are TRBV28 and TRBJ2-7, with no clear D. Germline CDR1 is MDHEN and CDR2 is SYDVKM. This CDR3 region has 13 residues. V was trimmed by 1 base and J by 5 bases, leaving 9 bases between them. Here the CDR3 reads CASSLSAVDEQYF. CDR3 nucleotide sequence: TGTGCCAGCAGTTTATCCGCTGTCGACGAGCAGTACTTC. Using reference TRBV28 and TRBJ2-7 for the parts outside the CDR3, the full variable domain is DVKVTQSSRYLVKRTGEKVFLECVQDMDHENMFWYRQDPGLGLRLIYFSYDVKMKEKGDIPEGYSVSREKKERFSLILESASTNQTSMYLCASSLSAVDEQYFGPGTRLTVT.

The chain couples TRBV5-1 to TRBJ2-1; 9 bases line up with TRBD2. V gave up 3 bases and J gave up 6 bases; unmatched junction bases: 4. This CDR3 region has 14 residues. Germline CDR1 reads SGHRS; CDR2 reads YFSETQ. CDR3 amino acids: CASSSAGGRNEQFF. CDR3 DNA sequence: TGCGCCAGCAGCTCCGCGGGGGGGCGCAATGAGCAGTTCTTC.

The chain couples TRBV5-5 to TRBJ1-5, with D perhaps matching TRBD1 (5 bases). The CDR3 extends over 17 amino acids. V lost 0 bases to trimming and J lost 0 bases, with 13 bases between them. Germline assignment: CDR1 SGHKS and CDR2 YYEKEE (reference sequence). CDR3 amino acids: CASSLGQGGSSNQPQHF. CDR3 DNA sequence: TGTGCCAGCAGCTTGGGGCAGGGCGGGAGTAGCAATCAGCCCCAGCATTTT.

CDR3 loop: CSVAPDGGNTIYF. CDR3 nucleotide sequence: TGCAGCGTTGCCCCCGACGGGGGAAACACCATATATTTT. V is TRBV29-1 and J is TRBJ1-3; D ambiguous. This CDR3 spans 13 amino acids. Trimming removed 4 bases from V and 4 bases from J, with 11 bases in between. Looked up from germline, CDR1 is SQVTM and CDR2 is ANQGSEA.

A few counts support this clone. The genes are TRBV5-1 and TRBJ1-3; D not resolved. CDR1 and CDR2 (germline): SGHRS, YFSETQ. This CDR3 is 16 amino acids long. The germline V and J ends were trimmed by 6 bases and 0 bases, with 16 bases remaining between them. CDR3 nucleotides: TGCGCCAGCACCCTCGAGGGATTCCACTCTGGAAACACCATATATTTT. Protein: CASTLEGFHSGNTIYF. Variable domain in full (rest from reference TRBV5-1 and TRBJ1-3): KAGVTQTPRYLIKTRGQQVTLSCSPISGHRSVSWYQQTPGQGLQFLFEYFSETQRNKGNFPGRFSGRQFSNSRSEMNVSTLELGDSALYLCASTLEGFHSGNTIYFGEGSWLTVV.

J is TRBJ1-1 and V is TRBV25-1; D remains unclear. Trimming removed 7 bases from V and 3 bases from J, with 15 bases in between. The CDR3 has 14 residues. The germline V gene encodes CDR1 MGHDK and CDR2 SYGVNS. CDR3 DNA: TGTGCCAGCACATACCGGGTCCAGGACACTGAAGCTTTCTTT. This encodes CASTYRVQDTEAFF.

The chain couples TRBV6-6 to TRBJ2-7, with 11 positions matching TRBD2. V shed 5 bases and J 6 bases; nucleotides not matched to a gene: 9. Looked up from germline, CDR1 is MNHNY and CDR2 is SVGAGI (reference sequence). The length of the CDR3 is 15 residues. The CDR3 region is CASSRSLAGVGEQYF. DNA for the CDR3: TGTGCCAGCAGTCGATCACTAGCGGGAGTAGGCGAGCAGTACTTC.

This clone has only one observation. CDR3 region: CASSSRSGTGENTGELFF. The CDR3 DNA follows: TGTGCCAGCAGTTCCCGTTCGGGGACAGGGGAAAACACCGGGGAGCTGTTTTTT. The V call is TRBV28, the J call TRBJ2-2, with 10 bases that match TRBD1. The CDR3 contains 18 residues. The V and J ends lost 4 bases and 2 bases, in that order; junction bases with no gene match: 10. CDR1 is MDHEN and CDR2 is SYDVKM in the germline V gene. The complete variable domain, with remaining parts taken from reference TRBV28 and TRBJ2-2, reads DVKVTQSSRYLVKRTGEKVFLECVQDMDHENMFWYRQDPGLGLRLIYFSYDVKMKEKGDIPEGYSVSREKKERFSLILESASTNQTSMYLCASSSRSGTGENTGELFFGEGSRLTVL.

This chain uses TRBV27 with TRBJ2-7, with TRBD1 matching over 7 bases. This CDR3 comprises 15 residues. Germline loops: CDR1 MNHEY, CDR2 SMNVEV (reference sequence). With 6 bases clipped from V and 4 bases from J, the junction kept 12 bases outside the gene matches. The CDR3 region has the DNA TGTGCCAGCAGGACCTGGGACAGACCCCCTTACGAGCAGTACTTC. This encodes CASRTWDRPPYEQYF.

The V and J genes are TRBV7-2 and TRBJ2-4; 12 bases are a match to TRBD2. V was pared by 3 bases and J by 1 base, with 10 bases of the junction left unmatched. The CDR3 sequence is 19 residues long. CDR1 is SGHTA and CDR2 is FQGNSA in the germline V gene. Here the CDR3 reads CASSFLPTSGRLAKNIQYF. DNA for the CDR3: TGTGCCAGCAGCTTCCTCCCGACTAGCGGGAGACTGGCCAAAAACATTCAGTACTTC.

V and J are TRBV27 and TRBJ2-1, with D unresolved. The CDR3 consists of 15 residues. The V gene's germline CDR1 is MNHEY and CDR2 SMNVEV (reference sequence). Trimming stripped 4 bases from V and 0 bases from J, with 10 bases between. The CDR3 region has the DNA TGTGCCAGCAGTTCACCACGCCGCTCCTACAATGAGCAGTTCTTC. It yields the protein CASSSPRRSYNEQFF.

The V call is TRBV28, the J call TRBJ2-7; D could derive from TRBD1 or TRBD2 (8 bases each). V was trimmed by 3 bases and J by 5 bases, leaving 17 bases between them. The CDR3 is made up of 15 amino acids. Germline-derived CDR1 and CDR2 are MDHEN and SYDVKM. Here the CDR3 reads CASSFSGTGLNEQYF. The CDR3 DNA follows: TGTGCCAGCAGTTTTAGCGGGACAGGTCTCAACGAGCAGTACTTC.

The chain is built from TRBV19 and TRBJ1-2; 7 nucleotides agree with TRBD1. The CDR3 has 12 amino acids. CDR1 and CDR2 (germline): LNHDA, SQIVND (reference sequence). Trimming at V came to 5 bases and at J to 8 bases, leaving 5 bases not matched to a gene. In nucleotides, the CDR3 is TGTGCCAGTAGTCAACAGGGGAGGGGCTACACCTTC. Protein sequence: CASSQQGRGYTF.